This TCR beta chain was found in a study of blood T cell repertoires in COVID-19. Study-wide background: From the United States, Italy and Spain came samples of acute and convalescent COVID-19. T cells, B-cell-depleted T cells, or PBMCs supplied cDNA or gDNA.

Original processing notes: Estimation of nucleated cell counts relied on the amplification of reference gene primers. The method was immunoSEQ multiplex PCR; TCRdb's version includes in-frame clones alone and lacks a portion of them. V, J and clone size were drawn from that table, and D and trimming were deduced from the DNA. The data show 150,000 to 200,000 clones, under 90% seen once. This CDR3 has 17 amino acids. Germline values: CDR1 KGHSH, CDR2 LQKENI. Trimming stripped 5 bases from V and 7 bases from J, with 26 bases between. The TCR comes from a woman aged 80 or over with acute or convalescent COVID-19. The V gene is TRBV18, the J gene TRBJ1-1; D possibly corresponds to TRBD1 (5 bases). Material: peripheral blood. In DNA form, the CDR3 reads TGTGCCAGCTCAGGTCCCGATCCCGGGCAGGGCGGGGGTGAAGCTTTCTTT. Translation gives CASSGPDPGQGGGEAFF.